This TCR beta chain was sequenced for a study of blood T cells in healthy people across ages. Germline V gene data show CDR1 as ENHRY and CDR2 as SYGVKD. The CDR3 has 14 amino acids. This clonotype was found a few times. With a J-beta primer mix and a sample-barcoded 5' primer, a second PCR ran about 7 to 12 cycles. No fewer than 2.5 million CDR3-containing paired-end reads came from each sample. TCRdb re-analysed the 5' RACE reads in MiXCR, keeping a single row per CDR3 protein. The top ten hold 6.7% of the sample, which has about 1.4 million distinct CDR3 sequences, approximately 59% seen once. The TCR was taken from a man between 18 and 35 years old in good health. This chain links TRBV10-3 with TRBJ2-4; TRBD1 agrees at 10 bases. TRBJ2-7 matches the DNA end more closely, so the J call is doubtful. Sequences were obtained from blood. This chain's CDR3 is CAISVGQGVYEQYF. CDR3 in DNA: TGTGCCATCAGTGTCGGACAGGGGGTTTACGAGCAGTACTTC.